This T cell receptor beta chain comes out of a study of blood T cells in healthy people across ages (dated by TCRdb to about 2015). With respect to the entire study: In model experiments, template switching captured roughly one uniquely barcoded TCR beta cDNA molecule for every two T cells. Using the same blood draw, the study looked at two additional independent replicas of 1 million unique cDNA reads for two donors, one aged 18 to 30 and the other aged 80 or older. The donors were split into four age groups: young (average about 16 years), middle-aged (39), aged (more than 55) and long-lived (more than 80). To avoid experimental bias, donors of different ages were distributed randomly across sequencing lanes. Using deep sequencing normalized with unique cDNA molecular identifiers, the study measured how TCR beta repertoire diversity changes with age. Paper-wide results and their limitations: Compared with the aged group, the long-lived group had more naive CD4+ T cells, fewer expanded clones and increased TCR diversity, suggesting age selection. Conclusive comparison of naive and antigen-experienced compartments was prevented by the profiling of bulk unsorted PBMCs. Observed TCR beta diversity per million T cells fell roughly linearly with age, and a significant reduction was already apparent by age about 38. The CMV infection status of donors was not known, potentially confounding age-related changes in expanded clonotypes. Observed TCR beta diversity correlated strongly with the percentage of naive T cells measured by flow cytometry. Total diversity estimates from one million sequenced T cells were considered lower bounds and underestimates.

V is pruned by 6 bases and J by 7 bases, leaving 13 bases of the junction without a gene match. The CDR3, cysteine through phenylalanine, is 15 amino acids long. Kept here is only the CDR3 DNA, which spans 45 bases and is read in frame from base 1. The CDR1 and CDR2 encoded by the germline V gene (reference sequence) are DFQATT and SNEGSKA. The library was generated by 5' RACE. The sample was run on an Illumina HiSeq 2500. A second PCR of roughly 6 to 11 cycles was run with a J-beta primer mix and a sample-barcoded 5' primer. Each TCR beta cDNA molecule received a unique molecular identifier from a template-switch 5' adaptor carrying 12 random nucleotides. Each sample yielded at least 2.5 million CDR3-containing paired-end reads. The Mint cDNA synthesis kit, primed by a TRBC-specific oligonucleotide, was used to synthesize first-strand cDNA from all RNA. Following uracil-DNA glycosylase treatment, a first 18-cycle PCR with universal primers M1SS and BC2_uni_R was performed on all cDNA. The authors' pipeline ran thus. Each sample was normalized by randomly selecting 1 million high-quality reads, each carrying a distinct molecular identifier. Instead of being binned into consensus sequences, reads with shared molecular identifiers were discarded. CDR3 identification, clonotype clustering and error correction used MiTCR with a Q25 quality threshold and the strictest error-elimination algorithm. A nonparametric unseen species model with Euler transformation was used to estimate lower-bound total TCR beta diversity. The public reads were reanalyzed by TCRdb: fastp trimming at Q25, MiXCR alignment, in-frame beta chains only. Each entry is one CDR3 protein sequence, shown with its most common DNA and genes. TCRdb's processing, not the authors', yielded these V and J calls. This sample holds 590,000 or so distinct CDR3 sequences; about 30% were observed only once. The ten largest clones take up 15% to 18% of the sample.

Systemically healthy Caucasian individuals from Russia, around 39 in total and aged about 6 to 95 years, were included as donors. Each donor gave around 9.8 milliliters of peripheral blood, collected into EDTA-treated Vacutainer tubes. Ficoll-Paque density-gradient centrifugation was used to isolate PBMCs, with at least 6.5 million per sample. Trizol reagent was used to extract total RNA from PBMCs, with at least 6 micrograms per sample. For every donor, an aliquot of PBMCs went through flow cytometry to measure the percentages of naive CD45RAhigh/CD27high T cells. This clonotype was seen only a few times. Its antigen target is currently unknown. A much larger clone differs by one base, so this may be a read error.

Sequencing was performed on blood. This receptor was taken from a woman of 80 years or more in good health. The chain is made from TRBV20-1 and TRBJ2-1; the central 9 bases match TRBD1. The CDR3 reads as follows: CSAQTGGWKWNEQFF. The DNA sequence follows: TGCAGTGCACAAACAGGGGGCTGGAAGTGGAATGAGCAGTTCTTC.